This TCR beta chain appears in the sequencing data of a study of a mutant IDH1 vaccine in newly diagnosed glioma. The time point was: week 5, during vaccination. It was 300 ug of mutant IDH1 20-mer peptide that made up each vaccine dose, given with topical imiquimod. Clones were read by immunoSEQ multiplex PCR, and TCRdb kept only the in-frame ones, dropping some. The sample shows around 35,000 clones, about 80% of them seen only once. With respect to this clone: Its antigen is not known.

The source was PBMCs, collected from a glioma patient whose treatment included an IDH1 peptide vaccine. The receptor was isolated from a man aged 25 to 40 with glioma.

The CDR3 sequence: CASSPGTGQETQYF. The DNA of the CDR3 is TGTGCCAGCAGTCCCGGGACAGGCCAAGAGACCCAGTACTTC. J is TRBJ2-5 and V is TRBV2; TRBD1 aligns across 8 bases. The ends lost 5 bases at V and 1 base at J; junction bases unmatched: 3. CDR3 size: 14 residues. CDR1 and CDR2 (germline): SNHLY, FYNNEI.